These 25 T cell receptor beta chains share one sample of origin, sequenced in a study of blood T cell repertoires in COVID-19. Generated by immunoSEQ multiplex PCR, the TCRdb table keeps only in-frame clones and is missing some. The sample shows 85,000 to 110,000 clones, approximately 86% of them seen only once. Sequenced sample: peripheral blood. The receptors originated from a human donor in a cohort sampled during active COVID-19.

This chain joins TRBV9 and TRBJ1-3, with 11 bases fitting TRBD1. Germline V gene sequence: CDR1 SGDLS, CDR2 YYNGEE. V gave up 2 bases and J gave up 0 bases; unmatched junction bases: 7. The CDR3 sequence is 18 residues long. CDR3 residues: CASSVAAGQGASGNTIYF. The CDR3, as DNA: TGTGCCAGCAGCGTGGCCGCTGGACAGGGGGCCTCTGGAAACACCATATATTTT.

The rearrangement uses TRBV7-2 and TRBJ2-7; TRBD1 agrees at 7 bases. J was trimmed by 3 bases and V by 4 bases; bases with no gene match: 9. This CDR3 has 15 amino acids. Germline V gene lookup returns CDR1 SGHTA and CDR2 FQGNSA. The CDR3 nucleotides read TGTGCCAGCAGCTCGGCTACTGACAGGGTCTACGAGCAGTACTTC. It specifies CASSSATDRVYEQYF.

The genes are TRBV7-8 and TRBJ1-4, with 7 bases aligning to TRBD1. The CDR3 contains 16 residues. Looked up from germline, CDR1 is SGHVS and CDR2 is FQNEAQ. Trimming cost V 5 bases and J 0 bases; bases outside gene matches: 6. CDR3 coding DNA: TGTGCCAGCAGCCGTGTCCAGGGGGCAACTAATGAAAAACTGTTTTTT. Translated: CASSRVQGATNEKLFF. Based on the CDR3 plus reference TRBV7-8 and TRBJ1-4, the full variable domain is GAGVSQSPRYKVAKRGQDVALRCDPISGHVSLFWYQQALGQGPEFLTYFQNEAQLDKSGLPSDRFFAERPEGSVSTLKIQRTQQEDSAVYLCASSRVQGATNEKLFFGSGTQLSVL.

The chain couples TRBV7-2 to TRBJ2-5; TRBD2 aligns across 11 bases. V dropped 5 bases and J dropped 5; count of bases not matched to a gene: 10. The germline V gene encodes CDR1 SGHTA and CDR2 FQGNSA. The CDR3 is made up of 16 amino acids. CDR3 loop: CASSQLAGERLETQYF. In DNA form, the CDR3 reads TGTGCCAGCAGCCAACTAGCGGGAGAACGGTTGGAGACCCAGTACTTC.

The chain joins TRBV11-2 to TRBJ1-5, with 8 bases fitting TRBD1. The ends lost 4 bases at V and 5 bases at J; junction bases unmatched: 1. The CDR3 contains 13 residues. In germline, CDR1 is SGHAT, CDR2 FQNNGV. DNA for the CDR3: TGTGCCAGCAGCTCGGACAGGGATCAGCCCCAGCATTTT. It is translated as CASSSDRDQPQHF.

This chain links TRBV10-3 with TRBJ2-5; tentatively, D is TRBD1 (5 bases). V lost 0 bases and J lost 3, with 11 bases in between. CDR1 is ENHRY, CDR2 SYGVKD, per germline. The length of the CDR3 is 15 residues. The CDR3, as DNA: TGTGCCATCAGTGAGTCGGACGCAGGGAAAGAGACCCAGTACTTC. This gives the protein CAISESDAGKETQYF.

The V and J genes are TRBV15 and TRBJ1-4; D might be TRBD1 (6 bases). The CDR3 spans 15 residues. V gave up 3 bases and J gave up 3 bases, with 11 bases separating them. Germline loops: CDR1 LNHNV, CDR2 YYDKDF (reference sequence). The CDR3 DNA reads as TGTGCCACCAGCAGTGAGGGGGTGCCTAATGAAAAACTGTTTTTT. Protein: CATSSEGVPNEKLFF. The full variable domain, its missing parts supplied by reference TRBV15 and TRBJ1-4, is DAMVIQNPRYQVTQFGKPVTLSCSQTLNHNVMYWYQQKSSQAPKLLFHYYDKDFNNEADTPDNFQSRRPNTSFCFLDIRSPGLGDTAMYLCATSSEGVPNEKLFFGSGTQLSVL.

The CDR3 region is CASSLAYRVYEQYF. The CDR3 region has the DNA TGTGCCAGCAGCTTAGCCTACAGGGTCTACGAGCAGTACTTC. J is TRBJ2-7 and V is TRBV13; D possibly corresponds to TRBD1 (6 bases). Germline loops: CDR1 PRHDT, CDR2 FYEKMQ (reference sequence). Trimming took off 1 base at V and 3 bases at J, with 10 bases between the two ends. The CDR3 consists of 14 residues. The full variable domain, rest sourced from reference TRBV13 and TRBJ2-7, is AAGVIQSPRHLIKEKRETATLKCYPIPRHDTVYWYQQGPGQDPQFLISFYEKMQSDKGSIPDRFSAQQFSDYHSELNMSSLELGDSALYFCASSLAYRVYEQYFGPGTRLTVT.

The chain has TRBV5-4 and TRBJ1-4, with D possibly being TRBD1 (6 bases). V was clipped by 0 bases and J by 0 bases, with 12 bases between them. The V gene's germline CDR1 is SGHNT and CDR2 YYREEE (reference sequence). The length of the CDR3 is 17 residues. DNA for the CDR3: TGTGCCAGCAGCTTGGATTCAGGGGAAGCAACTAATGAAAAACTGTTTTTT. It specifies CASSLDSGEATNEKLFF. The variable domain in full, completed from reference TRBV5-4 and TRBJ1-4, reads ETGVTQSPTHLIKTRGQQVTLRCSSQSGHNTVSWYQQALGQGPQFIFQYYREEENGRGNFPPRFSGLQFPNYSSELNVNALELDDSALYLCASSLDSGEATNEKLFFGSGTQLSVL.

The rearrangement links TRBV7-9 to TRBJ1-4; TRBD1 agrees at 9 bases. The junction had 7 bases not matched to a gene; V was cut back by 6 bases and J by 8 bases. The CDR3 runs to 14 residues. Germline lookup yields CDR1 SEHNR and CDR2 FQNEAQ (reference sequence). The CDR3 DNA sequence: TGTGCCAGCAGGCGCGACAGGGGGGGAGAAAAACTGTTTTTT. Its protein is CASRRDRGGEKLFF.

The genes are TRBV9 and TRBJ2-3; perhaps TRBD2 as D (5 bases). This CDR3 comprises 15 residues. The V end lost 4 bases, the J end lost 0 bases, and 12 bases lay between the germline ends. Germline CDR1 is SGDLS and CDR2 is YYNGEE. CDR3 nucleotides: TGTGCCAGCAGCCTGGACTGGGCAAGCACAGATACGCAGTATTTT. Amino acids: CASSLDWASTDTQYF.

This clone was found a few times. This chain uses TRBV6-6 with TRBJ1-2, with 7 bases matching TRBD1. This CDR3 has 12 amino acids. After removal of 6 bases from V and 7 bases from J, the junction contained 5 bases not matched to a gene. CDR1 and CDR2 (germline): MNHNY, SVGAGI (reference sequence). This chain's CDR3 is CASSMTGSGYTF. CDR3 nucleotides: TGTGCCAGCAGCATGACAGGGAGTGGCTACACCTTC.

This clone was seen just once. The chain is built from TRBV6-5 and TRBJ2-4; D possibly corresponds to TRBD2 (5 bases). The ends were cut back, 6 bases at V and 5 bases at J, with 14 bases in the middle. CDR3 size: 14 residues. Germline V gives CDR1 MNHEY, CDR2 SVGAGI. The CDR3 loop reads CASRSPGSENIQYF. For the CDR3, the DNA is TGTGCCAGCAGGTCCCCGGGGTCGGAAAACATTCAGTACTTC.

The chain joins TRBV5-1 to TRBJ1-1; D gene uncertain. CDR3 length equals 17 residues. The germline CDR1 and CDR2 sequences are SGHRS and YFSETQ. V lost 0 bases to trimming and J lost 0 bases, with 15 bases between them. This chain's CDR3 is CASSLDALSTVNTEAFF. The CDR3, as DNA: TGCGCCAGCAGCTTGGACGCCTTAAGTACGGTGAACACTGAAGCTTTCTTT.

CDR3 in DNA: TGTGCCAGCAGCCTCCCCGTTCTAGATACGCAGTATTTT. Residues: CASSLPVLDTQYF. V gene TRBV28 combines with J gene TRBJ2-3; D uncertain. Trimming shortened V by 6 bases and J by 5 bases, and 12 bases separated the two germline ends. Germline V CDR1 and CDR2: MDHEN, SYDVKM. The CDR3 runs to 13 residues.

This clone was detected a few times. The CDR3 region has the DNA TGTGCCAGCAGCCGAAGGGCCAACAGGGCCGTGACTAGCGGGAGGGGGGGGCAGTTCTTC. Translation: CASSRRANRAVTSGRGGQFF. V usage is TRBV3-1 (or the pseudogene TRBV3-2) and J usage is TRBJ2-1; 14 bases match TRBD2. This CDR3 is built from 20 residues. Per germline, CDR1 LGHDT and CDR2 YNNKEL (reference sequence). V trimming: 4 bases; J trimming: 12 bases; junction bases outside the gene matches: 23.

The chain recombines TRBV7-6 with TRBJ1-6; no clear D gene. Trimming left V 2 bases short and J 9 bases short, with 17 bases between. Germline CDR1 reads SGHVS; CDR2 reads FNYEAQ. The CDR3 is 16 residues long. The CDR3 nucleotides are TGTGCCAGCAGCTTAAGTTCGGCGGGATTGGGTTCACCCCTCCACTTT. It is translated as CASSLSSAGLGSPLHF.

V and J are TRBV10-2 and TRBJ2-1; D is possibly TRBD1 (6 bases). Germline loops: CDR1 WSHSY, CDR2 SAAADI. V was trimmed by 10 bases and J by 4 bases, leaving 17 bases between them. The CDR3 runs to 14 residues. The CDR3 here is CATRGDRIYNEQFF. The CDR3 DNA reads TGCGCCACGAGGGGAGACAGGATTTACAATGAGCAGTTCTTC.

The genes are TRBV4-3 and TRBJ1-1; tentatively, D is TRBD1 (5 bases). Germline V gene lookup returns CDR1 LGHNA and CDR2 YSLEER. Trimming pared 0 bases from V and 4 bases from J, leaving 9 bases between. This CDR3 is built from 14 residues. The CDR3 nucleotides are TGCGCCAGCAGCCAAGATGGGCAGGGCACTGAAGCTTTCTTT. Translated: CASSQDGQGTEAFF.

This clone has only one observation. The V and J genes are TRBV15 and TRBJ2-3; possibly TRBD2 for D (6 bases). This CDR3 comprises 15 residues. Germline V lookup: CDR1 LNHNV, CDR2 YYDKDF (reference sequence). Between the trimmed V and J ends, which lost 3 bases and 2 bases, there was a span of 12 bases. The CDR3 here is CATSRDGRITDTQYF. The CDR3 bases are TGTGCCACCAGCAGGGACGGGAGAATCACAGATACGCAGTATTTT.

This clone was counted a single time. J is TRBJ2-3 and V is TRBV5-1; D remains ambiguous. With 3 bases removed from V and 4 bases from J, the gap between germline ends came to 15 bases. This CDR3 is built from 15 residues. CDR1 and CDR2 from the germline V gene are SGHRS and YFSETQ. CDR3 region: CASSYDSPPPDTQYF. For the CDR3, the DNA is TGCGCCAGCAGCTATGACTCACCCCCCCCAGATACGCAGTATTTT.

The V call is TRBV5-1, the J call TRBJ2-7, with 9 bases fitting TRBD1. CDR1 is SGHRS, CDR2 YFSETQ, per germline. The CDR3 runs to 12 residues. J was trimmed by 1 base and V by 8 bases; bases with no gene match: 1. CDR3 DNA sequence: TGCGCCAGTGGACAGGGGTCCTACGAGCAGTACTTC. Protein sequence: CASGQGSYEQYF.

The chain uses TRBV4-2 and TRBJ2-7, with TRBD1 as a possible D gene (6 bases). This CDR3 has 14 amino acids. V gave up 4 bases and J gave up 0 bases, with 10 bases separating them. Germline loops: CDR1 LGHNA, CDR2 YNFKEQ. CDR3 DNA: TGTGCCAGCAGCCGCGACAGGTACTCCTACGAGCAGTACTTC. Translating gives CASSRDRYSYEQYF.

The J gene is TRBJ2-1, the V gene TRBV5-5; perhaps TRBD2 as D (7 bases). CDR1 and CDR2 (germline): SGHKS, YYEKEE (reference sequence). This CDR3 is built from 16 residues. V was trimmed by 4 bases and J by 3 bases, leaving 17 bases between them. The CDR3 sequence is CASSPYSGGVYNEQFF. The CDR3 bases are TGTGCCAGCAGCCCCTACTCGGGGGGCGTCTACAATGAGCAGTTCTTC.

This chain links TRBV4-2 with TRBJ2-1; no definite D call. The CDR3 is made up of 15 amino acids. Germline assignment: CDR1 LGHNA and CDR2 YNFKEQ. The ends were cut back, 1 base at V and 5 bases at J, with 12 bases in the middle. The CDR3: CASSQGASMNNEQFF. In nucleotides, the CDR3 is TGTGCCAGCAGCCAAGGAGCTAGTATGAACAATGAGCAGTTCTTC.